The 20 T cell receptor beta chains below come from one sample, sequenced in a study of OX40 agonist ivuxolimab in advanced cancers. Sequencing used immunoSEQ multiplex PCR; TCRdb keeps in-frame clones, though not all of them. This table has around 4,600 clones, about 70% appearing once. The sequenced sample was CD4+ or CD8+ T cells sorted from blood, obtained in a trial of the OX40 agonist ivuxolimab. These TCRs come from an adult with an advanced solid tumor such as melanoma, head and neck, liver or kidney cancer.

This clone was recorded only once. The V call is TRBV27, the J call TRBJ2-1; 11 bases are shared with TRBD2. Germline CDR1 MNHEY, CDR2 SMNVEV (reference sequence). CDR3 size: 16 residues. V shed 6 bases, J shed 6 bases, and the junction held 10 bases outside the gene matches. Written as DNA, the CDR3 is TGTGCCAGCAGGACCGGTAGCGGGGGGGCCCCCAATGAGCAGTTCTTC. The encoded protein is CASRTGSGGAPNEQFF.

This chain links TRBV6-5 with TRBJ1-2; the D gene is possibly TRBD1 (6 bases). The V end was cut by 5 bases, the J end by 10 bases, with 23 bases between. The germline gives CDR1 MNHEY, CDR2 SVGAGI. The length of the CDR3 is 15 residues. The CDR3 nucleotides are TGTGCCAGCAGTACAGGGTCAGCCGCTCTGGGGGACTACACCTTC. This encodes CASSTGSAALGDYTF.

The chain employs TRBV19 and TRBJ2-7; tentative D call: TRBD1 (6 bases). The CDR3 is 15 amino acids. The V gene lost 4 bases and the J gene lost 0 bases, with 13 bases spanning the gap. Germline CDR1 and CDR2: LNHDA and SQIVND (reference sequence). The CDR3 region has the DNA TGTGCCAGTAGTACGGACAGTAGTTCCTCCTACGAGCAGTACTTC. Translation: CASSTDSSSSYEQYF.

The chain uses TRBV7-9 and TRBJ2-5; TRBD1 agrees at 7 bases. The ends lost 5 bases at V and 0 bases at J; junction bases unmatched: 9. Germline V gene sequence: CDR1 SEHNR, CDR2 FQNEAQ (reference sequence). The length of the CDR3 is 16 residues. For the CDR3, the DNA is TGTGCCAGCAGCCTCCCACCGGGACAGTACCAAGAGACCCAGTACTTC. This codes for CASSLPPGQYQETQYF.

This clone was recorded only once. This sequence joins TRBV10-3 and TRBJ2-7, with D possibly TRBD2 on 5 matching bases. Trimming removed 7 bases at V and 0 bases at J, with 13 bases between. CDR1 and CDR2 (germline): ENHRY, SYGVKD. This CDR3 is 14 amino acids long. CDR3 nucleotides: TGTGCCATCACCGCAGGACTTTCCTCCTACGAGCAGTACTTC. As protein: CAITAGLSSYEQYF.

With regard to this clone: This likely stems from a read error, as it lies one base from a far larger clone. The chain has TRBV28 and TRBJ2-7; no clear D gene. Germline values: CDR1 MDHEN, CDR2 SYDVKM. The CDR3 has 14 residues. In DNA form, the CDR3 reads TGTGCCAGCAGTTTATTCTCCCTTAATTCACCCCTCCACTTC. It is translated as CASSLFSLNSPLHF.

The V and J genes are TRBV2 and TRBJ1-1, with D possibly TRBD1 on 5 matching bases. The CDR3 has 12 residues. Germline loops: CDR1 SNHLY, CDR2 FYNNEI. Trimming stripped 6 bases from V and 4 bases from J, with 9 bases between. The DNA for the CDR3 is TGTGCCAGCAGAAACGGGGGCACTGAAGCTTTCTTT. Protein sequence: CASRNGGTEAFF.

This chain joins TRBV6-5 and TRBJ1-4; D gene uncertain. Germline V gives CDR1 MNHEY, CDR2 SVGAGI. Trimming removed 5 bases from V and 8 bases from J, with 15 bases in between. The CDR3 loop spans 14 amino acids. The CDR3 reads CASSEGSEVEKLFF. Here the CDR3 DNA reads TGTGCCAGCAGTGAAGGGTCCGAGGTGGAAAAACTGTTTTTT.

The chain employs TRBV28 and TRBJ2-7, with D perhaps TRBD2 (6 bases). This CDR3 is 15 amino acids long. Germline V CDR1 and CDR2: MDHEN, SYDVKM. V shed 3 bases and J shed 3 bases, with 15 bases lying between them. CDR3 DNA sequence: TGTGCCAGCAGTTTTCGCGGGGCCAGGCGCTACGAGCAGTACTTC. As protein: CASSFRGARRYEQYF.

The chain carries TRBV7-6 and TRBJ1-4, with D possibly TRBD1 on 5 matching bases. This CDR3 comprises 14 residues. The germline V gene encodes CDR1 SGHVS and CDR2 FNYEAQ. Deletions cut 5 bases from V and 8 bases from J, with 15 bases between. As DNA, the CDR3 is TGTGCCAGCAGCCGGTCGCAGGGTTGGGAAAAACTGTTTTTT. This sequence encodes CASSRSQGWEKLFF.

CDR3 DNA: TGTGCCAGCAGCCAAGACTCCTACGAGCAGTACTTC. As protein: CASSQDSYEQYF. The gene calls are TRBV7-6 and TRBJ2-7; D gene unclear. Germline V gene lookup returns CDR1 SGHVS and CDR2 FNYEAQ. Trimming pared 5 bases from V and 0 bases from J, leaving 5 bases between. The CDR3 has 12 residues.

This clone has just a few counts. The chain has TRBV5-4 and TRBJ2-7; TRBD1 is a possible D gene (6 bases). Trimming removed 4 bases from V and 2 bases from J, with 13 bases in between. Germline V gene lookup returns CDR1 SGHNT and CDR2 YYREEE (reference sequence). This CDR3 contains 14 residues. The CDR3 here is CASSPTGSPYEQYF. The CDR3 coding sequence is TGTGCCAGCAGCCCTACAGGGTCCCCCTACGAGCAGTACTTC. The full variable domain, with the rest looked up from reference TRBV5-4 and TRBJ2-7, is ETGVTQSPTHLIKTRGQQVTLRCSSQSGHNTVSWYQQALGQGPQFIFQYYREEENGRGNFPPRFSGLQFPNYSSELNVNALELDDSALYLCASSPTGSPYEQYFGPGTRLTVT.

Points on this clone: One junction end does not reproduce the germline sequence, and a read error may be involved. This sequence joins TRBV9 and TRBJ1-2; 7 nucleotides line up with TRBD1. The CDR3 is made up of 14 amino acids. Per germline, CDR1 SGDLS and CDR2 YYNGEE. The CDR3 sequence is CASNVQGSPYGYTF. Here the CDR3 DNA reads TGTGCCAGCAACGTACAGGGGTCCCCCTATGGCTACACCTTC.

A single count supports this clone. The rearrangement uses TRBV11-1 and TRBJ1-1; 9 bases fit TRBD1. The CDR3 totals 14 residues. Per germline, CDR1 SGHAT and CDR2 FQDESV (reference sequence). The junction had 4 bases not matched to a gene; V was cut back by 4 bases and J by 4 bases. CDR3 DNA: TGTGCCAGCAGCTCACAGGGGGCAGGCACTGAAGCTTTCTTT. It is translated as CASSSQGAGTEAFF.

This clone has a single count. The J gene is TRBJ1-1, the V gene TRBV19; D is possibly TRBD1 (5 bases). V lost 3 bases to trimming and J lost 5 bases, with 10 bases between them. The CDR3 has 13 amino acids. CDR1 is LNHDA, CDR2 SQIVND, per germline (reference sequence). The CDR3 nucleotides read TGTGCCAGTAGTATCCTCTGGGGGACTGAAGCTTTCTTT. This gives the protein CASSILWGTEAFF.

The chain joins TRBV27 to TRBJ1-1; D not certain. Trimming shortened V by 0 bases and J by 0 bases, and 14 bases separated the two germline ends. CDR3 length equals 17 residues. Germline CDR1 MNHEY, CDR2 SMNVEV (reference sequence). The CDR3 protein is CASSLSTPGFLNTEAFF. CDR3 DNA: TGTGCCAGCAGTTTATCCACTCCCGGGTTTTTGAACACTGAAGCTTTCTTT.

The J gene is TRBJ1-2, the V gene TRBV5-6; D uncertain. The CDR3 runs 15 residues. Germline CDR1 is SGHDT and CDR2 is YYEEEE. Trimming stripped 0 bases from V and 0 bases from J, with 9 bases between. The CDR3 DNA follows: TGTGCCAGCAGCTTGGTGGGAGCCCCTAACTATGGCTACACCTTC. Protein product: CASSLVGAPNYGYTF.

Remarks on this clone: An end of the junction does not agree with germline; a read error may underlie this. The CDR3 reads CASSEAPHGAQHF. Written as DNA, the CDR3 is TGTGCCAGCAGTGAAGCCCCCCATGGAGCCCAGCATTTT. The gene calls are TRBV10-3 and TRBJ1-5; D is ambiguous. CDR3 length: 13 amino acids. Germline V gene data show CDR1 as ENHRY and CDR2 as SYGVKD.

In this sample, this clone turned up once. The genes are TRBV11-2 and TRBJ1-5, with D hard to call. The CDR3 is 15 amino acids. V shed 3 bases and J shed 5 bases, with 14 bases lying between them. Germline lookup yields CDR1 SGHAT and CDR2 FQNNGV. The CDR3 sequence is CASSLRGREDQPQHF. As DNA, the CDR3 is TGTGCCAGCAGCTTGCGAGGCAGAGAGGATCAGCCCCAGCATTTT.

The chain is built from TRBV7-6 and TRBJ1-5; tentative D call: TRBD1 (5 bases). From germline, CDR1 is SGHVS and CDR2 FNYEAQ. V shed 0 bases and J shed 0 bases, with 15 bases lying between them. The CDR3 has 18 amino acids. In nucleotides, the CDR3 is TGTGCCAGCAGCTTAGCGCGGGCAGGGCGGGATAGCAATCAGCCCCAGCATTTT. Its protein product is CASSLARAGRDSNQPQHF.